What follows are 8 T cell receptor beta chains derived from one specimen sequenced in a study of long-term antiretroviral therapy in people with HIV. Sequencing used immunoSEQ v3.0 at survey level. TCRdb's copy holds only in-frame clones and misses some; the assay was immunoSEQ multiplex PCR. The sample contains more than 20,000 clones, 80% to 85% of which appear only once. Sequenced here: unsorted PBMCs, sampled at the start of antiretroviral therapy, before treatment. These receptor sequences come from a young woman with HIV.

V usage is TRBV27 and J usage is TRBJ2-1; 7 bases are a match to TRBD2. The CDR3 runs 12 residues. Germline assignment: CDR1 MNHEY and CDR2 SMNVEV (reference sequence). J lost 9 bases, V lost 3 bases, and 2 bases had no gene match. The CDR3 DNA follows: TGTGCCAGCAGTTTGGGGACTACTGAGCAGTTCTTC. Its protein product is CASSLGTTEQFF.

The gene calls are TRBV29-1 and TRBJ1-5; possible D gene TRBD1, 5 bases. Germline V gives CDR1 SQVTM, CDR2 ANQGSEA. V shed 6 bases and J shed 0 bases, with 15 bases lying between them. There are 15 residues in the CDR3. The chain's CDR3 is CSVAAGTASNQPQHF. For the CDR3, the DNA is TGCAGCGTCGCGGCCGGGACGGCTAGCAATCAGCCCCAGCATTTT.

V usage is TRBV13 and J usage is TRBJ1-1; 12 bases align to TRBD1. Losses at the gene ends were 3 bases for V and 12 bases for J; bases not matched to a gene: 5. This CDR3 comprises 13 residues. Germline-derived CDR1 and CDR2 are PRHDT and FYEKMQ (reference sequence). CDR3: CASSFGTGGSTFF. Here the CDR3 DNA reads TGTGCCAGCAGCTTCGGGACAGGGGGCTCGACTTTCTTT.

The V gene is TRBV30, the J gene TRBJ2-7, with 8 bases that match TRBD1. J gave up 1 base and V 2 bases, and 4 bases lay outside the gene matches. The CDR3 sequence is 14 residues long. Looked up from germline, CDR1 is GTSNPN and CDR2 is SVGIG (reference sequence). CDR3 nucleotide sequence: TGTGCCTGGAGTCGGGACAGGATATCCTACGAGCAGTACTTC. It is translated as CAWSRDRISYEQYF. The full variable domain, rest sourced from reference TRBV30 and TRBJ2-7, is SQTIHQWPATLVQPVGSPLSLECTVEGTSNPNLYWYRQAAGRGLQLLFYSVGIGQISSEVPQNLSASRPQDRQFILSSKKLLLSDSGFYLCAWSRDRISYEQYFGPGTRLTVT.

The genes are TRBV19 and TRBJ1-5; 9 nucleotides align to TRBD1. Germline-derived CDR1 and CDR2 are LNHDA and SQIVND (reference sequence). This CDR3 is built from 15 residues. Trimming took 5 bases from V and 4 from J; bases not matched to a gene: 6. In nucleotides, the CDR3 is TGTGCCAGTAGTCCCTGGACAGGGGCAAATCAGCCCCAGCATTTT. Translating it yields CASSPWTGANQPQHF.

V is TRBV9 and J is TRBJ1-3, with D possibly being TRBD1 (5 bases). The CDR3 has 16 amino acids. V lost 4 bases, J lost 1 base, and 15 bases lay in between. The V gene's germline CDR1 is SGDLS and CDR2 YYNGEE. The CDR3 here is CASSLRDRSSGNTIYF. For the CDR3, the DNA is TGTGCCAGCAGCCTAAGGGACCGATCGTCTGGAAACACCATATATTTT.

This clone has a single count. The chain carries TRBV5-8 and TRBJ1-5; possibly TRBD1 for D (6 bases). CDR1 is SGHTS, CDR2 YDEGEE, per germline. V lost 3 bases, J lost 2 bases, and 12 bases lay in between. This CDR3 has 15 residues. This CDR3 reads CASSYRELGNQPQHF. CDR3 DNA: TGTGCCAGCAGCTACAGGGAACTCGGCAATCAGCCCCAGCATTTT.

The chain employs TRBV2 and TRBJ2-7; no clear D. Germline assignment: CDR1 SNHLY and CDR2 FYNNEI. This CDR3 comprises 13 residues. With 5 bases removed from V and 0 bases from J, the gap between germline ends came to 8 bases. Written as DNA, the CDR3 is TGTGCCAGCAGTCTTCCGGGCTCCTACGAGCAGTACTTC. Translating it yields CASSLPGSYEQYF.